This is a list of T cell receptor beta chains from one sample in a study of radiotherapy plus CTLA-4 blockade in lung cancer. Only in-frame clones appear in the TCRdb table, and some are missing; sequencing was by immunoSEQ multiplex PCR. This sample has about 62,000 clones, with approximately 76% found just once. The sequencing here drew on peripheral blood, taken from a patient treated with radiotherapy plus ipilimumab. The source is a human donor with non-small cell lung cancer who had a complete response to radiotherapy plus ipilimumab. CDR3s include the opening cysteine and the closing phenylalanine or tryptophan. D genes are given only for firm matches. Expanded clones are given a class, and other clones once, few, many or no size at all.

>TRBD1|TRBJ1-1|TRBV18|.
TGTGCCAGCTCACCTTTAACAGGGGGTTTGAACACTGAAGCTTTCTTT
CASSPLTGGLNTEAFF
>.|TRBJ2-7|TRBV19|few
TGTGCCAGTAGTATAACCGCAGGGATGGTCTACGAGCAGTACTTC
CASSITAGMVYEQYF
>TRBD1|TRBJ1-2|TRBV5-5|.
TGTGCCAGCAGTTTCGACAGGGGGTATGGCTACACCTTC
CASSFDRGYGYTF
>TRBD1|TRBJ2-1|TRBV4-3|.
TGCGCCAGCAGCCAACCACCAGGGACAGGCTCCTACAATGAGCAGTTCTTC
CASSQPPGTGSYNEQFF
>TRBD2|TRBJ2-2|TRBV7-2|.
TGTGCCAGCAGCCCCTTCGGGGGGGGGAACACCGGGGAGCTGTTTTTT
CASSPFGGGNTGELFF
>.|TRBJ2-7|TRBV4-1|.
TGCGCCAGCAGCCAAGATTCAGTGCTCGGGGATACCTACGAGCAGTACTTC
CASSQDSVLGDTYEQYF
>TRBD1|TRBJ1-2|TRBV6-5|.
TGTGCCAGCACCTTAATGGACAGGGGTGGCTACACCTTC
CASTLMDRGGYTF
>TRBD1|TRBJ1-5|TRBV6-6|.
TGTGCCAGCAGTTACCGGGGACAGGGTAGCAATCAGCCCCAGCATTTT
CASSYRGQGSNQPQHF
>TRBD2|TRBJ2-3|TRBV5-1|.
TGCGCCAGCAGCGCGGGAGGGATCCCTTCCGCAGATACGCAGTATTTT
CASSAGGIPSADTQYF
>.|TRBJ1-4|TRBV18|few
TGTGCCAGCTCAGTTACGGGATTTAATGAAAAACTGTTTTTT
CASSVTGFNEKLFF
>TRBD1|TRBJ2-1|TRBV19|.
TGTGCCAGTAGTGCCGGGACAGGGTTAAATGAGCAGTTCTTC
CASSAGTGLNEQFF
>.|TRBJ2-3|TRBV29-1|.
TGCAGCGTTGAAGATTCGACCTCCAGGGGATCCACAGATACGCAGTATTTT
CSVEDSTSRGSTDTQYF
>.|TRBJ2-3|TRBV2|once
TGTGCCAGCAGTCCCACCCCGGGACTCCCGACAGATACGCAGTATTTT
CASSPTPGLPTDTQYF
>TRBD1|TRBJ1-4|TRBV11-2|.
TGTGCCAGCAGCTACAGGGGTACTAATGAAAAACTGTTTTTT
CASSYRGTNEKLFF
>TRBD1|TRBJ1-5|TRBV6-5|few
TGTGCCAGCCGAAGGGACAGGGGGCATCAGCCCCAGCATTTT
CASRRDRGHQPQHF
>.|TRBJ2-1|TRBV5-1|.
TGCGCCAGCAGCTACTCGACTAGTGGTGAGCAGTTCTTC
CASSYSTSGEQFF
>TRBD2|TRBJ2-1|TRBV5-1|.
TGCGCCAGCAGCTTGGGATGGCGGGAGGGCTTCAATGAGCAGTTCTTC
CASSLGWREGFNEQFF
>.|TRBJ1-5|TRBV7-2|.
TGTGCCAGCAGCTCAGCTCCACAGGGAAATCAGCCCCAGCATTTT
CASSSAPQGNQPQHF
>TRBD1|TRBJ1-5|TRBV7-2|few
TGTGCCAGCAGCGGCAGGGGGAGCAATCAGCCCCAGCATTTT
CASSGRGSNQPQHF
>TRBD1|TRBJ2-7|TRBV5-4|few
TGTGCCAGCAGCCCCGGACAGGGTTTCGAGCAGTACTTC
CASSPGQGFEQYF
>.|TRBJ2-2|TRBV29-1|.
TGCAGCGTTAGAGTTTCGAACACCGGGGAGCTGTTTTTT
CSVRVSNTGELFF
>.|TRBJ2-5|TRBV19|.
TGTGCCAGTAAAAGAGGGAACCAAGAGACCCAGTACTTC
CASKRGNQETQYF
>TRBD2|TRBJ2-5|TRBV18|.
TGTGCCAGCTCACCTTGGACTAGCGTTCAAGAGACCCAGTACTTC
CASSPWTSVQETQYF
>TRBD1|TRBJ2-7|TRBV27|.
TGTGCCAGCAGTTTTTCCGGGACAGGGAGCTCCTACGAGCAGTACTTC
CASSFSGTGSSYEQYF
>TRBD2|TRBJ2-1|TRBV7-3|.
TGTGCCAGCAGCCCTCGGGGAGGGCGGGCAGGGAGGAATGAGCAGTTCTTC
CASSPRGGRAGRNEQFF
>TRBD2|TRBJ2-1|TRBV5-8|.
TGTGCCAGCAGCTTGGAATTCCTAGCGGGGGGTGAGCAGTTCTTC
CASSLEFLAGGEQFF
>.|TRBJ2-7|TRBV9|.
TGTGCCAGCAGCGATGGGACTGCAACCCCTTCCTACGAGCAGTACTTC
CASSDGTATPSYEQYF
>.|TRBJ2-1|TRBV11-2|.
TGTGCCAGCAGCTTAACGGGTGGATACAATGAGCAGTTCTTC
CASSLTGGYNEQFF
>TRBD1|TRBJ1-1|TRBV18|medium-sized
TGTGCCAGCCACCAGGGACAGGGGACTGAAGCTTTCTTT
CASHQGQGTEAFF
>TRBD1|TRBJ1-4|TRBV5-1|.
TGCGCCAGCAGCTTGGAACCCTCCCTAACAGGGGGGTCAGAAAAACTGTTTTTT
CASSLEPSLTGGSEKLFF
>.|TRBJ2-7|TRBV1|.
TGCACCGTCAGCTTTCTAGCACCTAGCGGGAAGAATACCTACGAGCAGTACTTC
CTVSFLAPSGKNTYEQYF